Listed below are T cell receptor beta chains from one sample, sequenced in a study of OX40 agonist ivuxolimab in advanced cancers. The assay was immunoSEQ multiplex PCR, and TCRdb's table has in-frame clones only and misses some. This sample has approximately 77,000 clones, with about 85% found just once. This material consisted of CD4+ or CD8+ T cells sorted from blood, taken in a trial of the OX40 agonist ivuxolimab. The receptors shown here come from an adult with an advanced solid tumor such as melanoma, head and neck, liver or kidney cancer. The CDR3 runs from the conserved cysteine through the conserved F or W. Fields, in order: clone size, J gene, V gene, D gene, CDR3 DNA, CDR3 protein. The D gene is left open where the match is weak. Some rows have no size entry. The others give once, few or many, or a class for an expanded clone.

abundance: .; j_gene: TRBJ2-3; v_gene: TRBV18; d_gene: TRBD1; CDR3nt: TGTGCCAGCTCACCCAGACAGGGGCTCGATACGCAGTATTTT; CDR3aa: CASSPRQGLDTQYF
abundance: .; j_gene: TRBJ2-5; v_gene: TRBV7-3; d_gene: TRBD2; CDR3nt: TGTGCCAGCAGCTTGGGCTTTGCTAGCGGGGGCCTACAAGAGACCCAGTACTTC; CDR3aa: CASSLGFASGGLQETQYF
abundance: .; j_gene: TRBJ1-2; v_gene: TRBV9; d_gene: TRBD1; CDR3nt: TGTGCCAGCAGCGGCTCCTGGACAGGGTACTATGGCTACACCTTC; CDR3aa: CASSGSWTGYYGYTF
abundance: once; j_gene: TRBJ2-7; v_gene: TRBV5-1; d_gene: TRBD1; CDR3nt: TGCGCCAGCAGCTTGTTAGGGGGCAACTCCTACGAGCAGTACTTC; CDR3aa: CASSLLGGNSYEQYF
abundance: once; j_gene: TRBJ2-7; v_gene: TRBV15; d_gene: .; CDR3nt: TGTGCCACCAGCAGACCGTCTGGGGGCGGGCAGTACTTC; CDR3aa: CATSRPSGGGQYF
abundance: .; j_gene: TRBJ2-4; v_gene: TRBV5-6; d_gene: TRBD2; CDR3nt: TGTGCCAGCAGCTTTGGACTAGCGGGGTCCAAAAGTAACATTCAGTACTTC; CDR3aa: CASSFGLAGSKSNIQYF
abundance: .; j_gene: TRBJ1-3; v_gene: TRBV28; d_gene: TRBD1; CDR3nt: TGTGCCAGCAGTCAACAGGGGCCGTTCTCTGGAAACACCATATATTTT; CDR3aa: CASSQQGPFSGNTIYF
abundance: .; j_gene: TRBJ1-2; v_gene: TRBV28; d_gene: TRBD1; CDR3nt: TGTGCCAGCGCAGGGGGGGGTAACTATGGCTACACCTTC; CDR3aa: CASAGGGNYGYTF
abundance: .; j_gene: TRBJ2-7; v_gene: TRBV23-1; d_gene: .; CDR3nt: TGCGCCAGCGGTAGGGACTCCTACGAGCAGTACTTC; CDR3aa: CASGRDSYEQYF
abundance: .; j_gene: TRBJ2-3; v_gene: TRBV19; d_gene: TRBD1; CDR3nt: TGTGCCAGTAGTCACAGGGGGCGAGAAGATACGCAGTATTTT; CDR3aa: CASSHRGREDTQYF
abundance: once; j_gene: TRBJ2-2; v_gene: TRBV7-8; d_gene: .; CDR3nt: TGTGCCAGCAGCTTGGACAGTAACACCGGGGAGCTGTTTTTT; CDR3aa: CASSLDSNTGELFF
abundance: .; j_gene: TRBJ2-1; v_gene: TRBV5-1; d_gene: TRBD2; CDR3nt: TGCGCCAGCAGCTTGGGACTAGCGGGAGTACTCTACAATGAGCAGTTCTTC; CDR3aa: CASSLGLAGVLYNEQFF
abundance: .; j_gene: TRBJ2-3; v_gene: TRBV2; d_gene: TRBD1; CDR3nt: TGTGCCAGCCGGACAGGGGGAAGTACAGATACGCAGTATTTT; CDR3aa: CASRTGGSTDTQYF
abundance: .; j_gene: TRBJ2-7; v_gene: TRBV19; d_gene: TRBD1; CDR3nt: TGTGCCAGTAGTCCCCCGACAGGGAGAGGCTACGAGCAGTACTTC; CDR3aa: CASSPPTGRGYEQYF
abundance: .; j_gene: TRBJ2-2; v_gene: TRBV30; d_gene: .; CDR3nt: TGTGCCTGGAGCAACTCGGGACTTCGGACCGGGGAGCTGTTTTTT; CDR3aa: CAWSNSGLRTGELFF
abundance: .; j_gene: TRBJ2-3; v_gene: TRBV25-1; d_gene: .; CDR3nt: TGTGCCAGCAGTGAAAACGCACTTAGCACAGATACGCAGTATTTT; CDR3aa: CASSENALSTDTQYF
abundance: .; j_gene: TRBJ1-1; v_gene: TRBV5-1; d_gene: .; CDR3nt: TGCGCCAGCAGCTTGGCCCCAAGAGCCTTTGTAGCTTTCTTT; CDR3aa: CASSLAPRAFVAFF
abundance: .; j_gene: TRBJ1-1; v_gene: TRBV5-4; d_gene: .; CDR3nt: TGTGCCAGCAGCTCCAAGGGTATTGGGAAAGCTTTCTTT; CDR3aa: CASSSKGIGKAFF
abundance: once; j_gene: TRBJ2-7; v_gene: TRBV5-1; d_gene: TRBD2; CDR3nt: TGCGCCAGCAGCTTGGGTTCTTTAGCGGGAGGGCTCAACGAGCAGTACTTC; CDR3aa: CASSLGSLAGGLNEQYF
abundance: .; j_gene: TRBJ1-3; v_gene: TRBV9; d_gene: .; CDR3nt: TGTGCCAGCAGCGTAGAACCCATCGGACCGATTTCTGGAAACACCATATATTTT; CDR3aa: CASSVEPIGPISGNTIYF
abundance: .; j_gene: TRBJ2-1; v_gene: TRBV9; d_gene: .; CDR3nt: TGTGCCAGCAGCGTCGGGTGGGAGCCCTCCAATGAGCAGTTCTTC; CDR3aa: CASSVGWEPSNEQFF
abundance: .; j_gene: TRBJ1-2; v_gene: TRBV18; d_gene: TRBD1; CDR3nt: TGTGCCAGCTCACCCCGGGGACAGAACTATGGCTACACCTTC; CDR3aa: CASSPRGQNYGYTF
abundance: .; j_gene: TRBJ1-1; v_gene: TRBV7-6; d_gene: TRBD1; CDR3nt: TGTGCCAGCAGCTCAACAGGGGAGGGGAACACTGAAGCTTTCTTT; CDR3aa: CASSSTGEGNTEAFF
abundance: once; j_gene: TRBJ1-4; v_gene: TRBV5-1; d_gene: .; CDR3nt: TGCGCCAGCAGCTTGGCGGGGACGGGTGAAAAACTGTTTTTT; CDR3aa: CASSLAGTGEKLFF
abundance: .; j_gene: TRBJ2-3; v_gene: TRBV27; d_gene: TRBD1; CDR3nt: TGTGCCAGCAACCCGCATCGGGACAGACGTAGCACAGATACGCAGTATTTT; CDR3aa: CASNPHRDRRSTDTQYF
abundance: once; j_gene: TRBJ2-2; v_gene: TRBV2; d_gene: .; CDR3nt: TGTGCCAGCAGTGATGTTAGGGGGAGCCCCTCGAACACCGGGGAGCTGTTTTTT; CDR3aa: CASSDVRGSPSNTGELFF
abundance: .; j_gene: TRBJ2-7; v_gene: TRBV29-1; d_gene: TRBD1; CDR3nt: TGCAGCGTCGTACAGGGGTCCCTAAGGAACTACGAGCAGTACTTC; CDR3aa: CSVVQGSLRNYEQYF
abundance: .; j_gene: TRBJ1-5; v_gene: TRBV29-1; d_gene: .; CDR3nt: TGCAGCGTTGAAGAGGGAGTGGGGTCCTTCAACTATTATAGCAATCAGCCCCAGCATTTT; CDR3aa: CSVEEGVGSFNYYSNQPQHF
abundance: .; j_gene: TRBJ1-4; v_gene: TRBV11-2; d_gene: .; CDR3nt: TGTGCCAGCAGCTTAGGGGCCGCCGGGGAAAAACTGTTTTTT; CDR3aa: CASSLGAAGEKLFF
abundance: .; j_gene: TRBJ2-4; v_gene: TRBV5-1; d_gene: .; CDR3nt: TGCGCCAGCAGCTCAGTACAGGGTACGGACATTCAGTACTTC; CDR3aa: CASSSVQGTDIQYF
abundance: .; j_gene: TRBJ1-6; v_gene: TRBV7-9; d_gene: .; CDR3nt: TGTGCCAGCAGCCTCAGGGACGCCTCACCCCTCCACTTT; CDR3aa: CASSLRDASPLHF
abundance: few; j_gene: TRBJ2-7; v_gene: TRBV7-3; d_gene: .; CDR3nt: TGTGCCAGCAGCTTTGCCCAGGGAGACGAGCAGTACTTC; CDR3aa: CASSFAQGDEQYF
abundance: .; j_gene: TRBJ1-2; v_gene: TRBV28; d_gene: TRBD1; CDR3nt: TGTGCCAGCACCTTATCCGAGGGGGCAGCTAACTATGGCTACACCTTC; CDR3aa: CASTLSEGAANYGYTF
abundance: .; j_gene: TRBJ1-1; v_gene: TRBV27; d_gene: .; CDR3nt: TGTGCCAGCACTTCTTCCCCTGGGGGGGGGAACACTGAAGCTTTCTTT; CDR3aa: CASTSSPGGGNTEAFF
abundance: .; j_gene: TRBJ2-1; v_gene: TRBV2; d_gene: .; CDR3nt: TGTGCCAGCAGTGGGGACAACCGTGAGCAGTTCTTC; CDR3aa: CASSGDNREQFF
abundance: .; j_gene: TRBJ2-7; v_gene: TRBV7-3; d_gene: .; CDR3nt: TGTGCCAGCAGCTTCCCCGGGGCGGAGCAGTACTTC; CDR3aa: CASSFPGAEQYF
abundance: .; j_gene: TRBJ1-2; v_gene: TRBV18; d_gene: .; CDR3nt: TGTGCCAGCTCACCTGGAGCCAGCTCAGCCTATGGCTACACCTTC; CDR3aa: CASSPGASSAYGYTF
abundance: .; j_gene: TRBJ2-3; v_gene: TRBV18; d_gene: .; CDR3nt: TGTGCCAGCTCACCGGACGGGGCCGTGGATACGCAGTATTTT; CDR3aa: CASSPDGAVDTQYF
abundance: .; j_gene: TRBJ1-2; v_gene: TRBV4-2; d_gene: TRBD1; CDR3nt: TGTGCCAGCAGCCAAGTAGAATTCAGGGGGAACTATGGCTACACCTTC; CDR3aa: CASSQVEFRGNYGYTF
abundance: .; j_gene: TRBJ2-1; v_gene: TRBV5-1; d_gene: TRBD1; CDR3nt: TGCGCCAGCGGCCCGACAGGGGACCCCTACAATGAGCAGTTCTTC; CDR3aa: CASGPTGDPYNEQFF
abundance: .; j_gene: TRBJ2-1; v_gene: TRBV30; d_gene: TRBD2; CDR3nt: TGTGCCTGGACTAGCGGGACCTACAATGAGCAGTTCTTC; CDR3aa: CAWTSGTYNEQFF
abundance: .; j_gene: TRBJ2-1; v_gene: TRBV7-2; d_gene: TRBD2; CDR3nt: TGTGCCAGCAGCTTAATAGCGGGAGGGCTGGGTGAGCAGTTCTTC; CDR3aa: CASSLIAGGLGEQFF
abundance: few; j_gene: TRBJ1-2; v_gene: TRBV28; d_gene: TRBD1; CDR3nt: TGTGCCAGCAGACCTCGCGACAGGGGGGTCTATGGCTACACCTTC; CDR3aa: CASRPRDRGVYGYTF
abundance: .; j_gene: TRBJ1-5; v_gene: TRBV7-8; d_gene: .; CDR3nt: TGTGCCAGCAGCTTATCCCTGTTTGGCAATCAGCCCCAGCATTTT; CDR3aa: CASSLSLFGNQPQHF
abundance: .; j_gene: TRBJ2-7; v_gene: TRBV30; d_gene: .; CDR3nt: TGTGCCTGGAGTGTAAGGAGTCGGGTTGGGGGGCTCCCGATCCTCTACGAGCAGTACTTC; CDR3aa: CAWSVRSRVGGLPILYEQYF
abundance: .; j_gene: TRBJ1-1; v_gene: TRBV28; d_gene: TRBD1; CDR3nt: TGTGCCAGCAGTTCCTCCGACAGGGTGGCTTTCTTT; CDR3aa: CASSSSDRVAFF
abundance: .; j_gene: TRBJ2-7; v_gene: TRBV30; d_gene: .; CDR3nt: TGTGCCTTCGAGGGCGGAGCTAACTACGAGCAGTACTTC; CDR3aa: CAFEGGANYEQYF
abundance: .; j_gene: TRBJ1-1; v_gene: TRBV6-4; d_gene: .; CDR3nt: TGTGCCAGCAGTTCCTTCCCCGGAGATAAAGCTTTCTTT; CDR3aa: CASSSFPGDKAFF
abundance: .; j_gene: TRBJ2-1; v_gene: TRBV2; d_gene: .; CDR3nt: TGTGCCAGCAGTGGTTCTCTTAGTGGGTTAACCTACAATGAGCAGTTCTTC; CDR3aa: CASSGSLSGLTYNEQFF
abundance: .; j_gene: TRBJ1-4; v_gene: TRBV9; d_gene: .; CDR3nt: TGTGCCAGCAGCCTACAGGTGGGGAGTCGGGAAAAACTGTTTTTT; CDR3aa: CASSLQVGSREKLFF
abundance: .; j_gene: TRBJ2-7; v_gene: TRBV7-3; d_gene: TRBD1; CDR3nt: TGTGCCAGCAGCCCCCCCGGGACAGGGGACGAGCAGTACTTC; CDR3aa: CASSPPGTGDEQYF
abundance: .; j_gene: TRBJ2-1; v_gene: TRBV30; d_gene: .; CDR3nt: TGTGCCTGGGGAGCCTCCTACAATGAGCAGTTCTTC; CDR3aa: CAWGASYNEQFF
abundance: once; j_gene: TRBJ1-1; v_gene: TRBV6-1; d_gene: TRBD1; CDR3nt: TGTGCCAGCAGCAGGGGGCGAACTGAAGCTTTCTTT; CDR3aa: CASSRGRTEAFF
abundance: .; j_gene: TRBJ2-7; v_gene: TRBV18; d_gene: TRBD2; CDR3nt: TGTGCCAGCTCACCTGGACTAGCGGGATCCTACGAGCAGTACTTC; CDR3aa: CASSPGLAGSYEQYF
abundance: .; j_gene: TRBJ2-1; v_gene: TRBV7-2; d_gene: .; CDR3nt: TGTGCCAGCAGCTCAAGGCTCAAAAGTACAGGGGGGGCCTACAATGAGCAGTTCTTC; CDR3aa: CASSSRLKSTGGAYNEQFF
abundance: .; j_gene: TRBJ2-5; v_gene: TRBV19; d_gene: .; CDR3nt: TGTGCCAGTAGTAAGGGCGAGACCCAGTACTTC; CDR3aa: CASSKGETQYF
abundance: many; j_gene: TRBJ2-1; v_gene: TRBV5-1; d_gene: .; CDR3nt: TGCGCCAGCAGCCCCCCCGGGCTAGAGGGGAACAATGAGCAGTTCTTC; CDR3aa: CASSPPGLEGNNEQFF
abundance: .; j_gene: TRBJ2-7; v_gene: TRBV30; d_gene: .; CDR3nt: TGTGCTTCAAAGAGTTACTCCTACGAGCAGTACTTC; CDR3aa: CASKSYSYEQYF
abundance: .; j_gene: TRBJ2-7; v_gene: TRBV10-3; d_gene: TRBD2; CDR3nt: TGTGCCGCTGATCCCGGGACTAGCGGGACCTACGAGCAGTACTTC; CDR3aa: CAADPGTSGTYEQYF
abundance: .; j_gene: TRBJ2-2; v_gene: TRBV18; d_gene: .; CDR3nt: TGTGCCAGCTCACTGCCAACAGGGACCGGGGAGCTGTTTTTT; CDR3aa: CASSLPTGTGELFF